Sequencing of this TCR beta chain was carried out in a study of cytomegalovirus exposure and HLA in healthy donors (dated by TCRdb to about 2017). Background for the entire study: According to a later analysis, the 100 to 150 validation repertoires were produced on the same platform as the 600 to 850 repertoires of the first cohort. The aim of the study was to test whether cataloging public T cell receptors could identify signatures of past pathogen exposure. A separate validation cohort of about 110 different subjects was used in addition to the roughly 640-subject first cohort. The study combined high-throughput TCR immunosequencing, statistical association of individual TCRs with disease status, and machine learning to predict cytomegalovirus infection status. Study-wide conclusions, independent of this receptor: While some public TCRs were present in many individuals, most TCR sequences turned up only very rarely across donors. The classifier was reported to diagnose cytomegalovirus status with high specificity and sensitivity in both the original and validation cohorts. In vitro tests confirmed that a few of the cytomegalovirus-associated TCR beta chains recognize cytomegalovirus antigens. The study listed 150 to 200 TCR beta chains as associated with cytomegalovirus. A later analysis found that TCRs clustered in the first cohort also tended to co-occur in the 120 or so validation repertoires, with about 94% of cluster scores above 0. The validation cohort had no HLA typing available for a later analysis, so co-occurrence within that cohort was assessed over all 120 or so repertoires. The authors suggested that the approach could potentially be generalized to other disease states and immunological phenotypes.

Turning to this clone: Which antigen it targets is not known. The record has no base qualities; no much larger clone is one base away.

Library preparation was by the immunoSEQ multiplex PCR assay. The original pipeline was this. To diagnose cytomegalovirus status from the catalog of TCR beta chain sequences, a statistical classification framework was built. Drawn from immuneACCESS, this table holds only the in-frame rearrangements with V and J called that TCRdb kept. Clones are partly lost; checked studies trace under half to an unresolved V gene and leave the rest unexplained. V, J and clone size are those of that table, while D and trimming were read from the DNA. In this sample the table shows about 130,000 clones, 88% of which occur a single time. The ten largest make up less than 1.5% of the sample. The donors belonged to the validation cohort of over a hundred subjects, which was separate from the approximately 610-subject first cohort. The CDR3 sequence holds 14 residues, the cysteine and phenylalanine included. Only the CDR3 region is kept as DNA, spanning 42 bases read in frame from base 1. For this chain, trimming is 4 bases at the V end and 4 bases at the J end, and the number of junction bases without a gene match is 2. Per the germline V gene, LGHNA is the CDR1 and YNFKEQ is the CDR2.

The sequence derives from a man aged 25-45 years in good health and CMV-seronegative. Sequencing was done on a sample of PBMCs. This receptor chain uses TRBV4-2 and TRBJ2-5, with 11 bases matching TRBD2. The DNA is TGTGCCAGCAGCCCGCTAGCGGGGGGAGAGACCCAGTACTTC. This yields the protein CASSPLAGGETQYF.